This entry describes one T cell receptor (beta chain). Germline values: CDR1 GTSNPN, CDR2 SVGIG (reference sequence). This CDR3 is 14 amino acids long. V was pared by 8 bases and J by 3 bases, with 9 bases of the junction left unmatched. The authors prepared the TCRbeta library with unique molecular identifiers. TCRdb passed the PCR reads through MiXCR, listing each CDR3 protein once. The data hold about 250,000 distinct CDR3 sequences, with 20% to 30% observed a single time. The sample originates from a study of T-cell reconstitution after alpha-beta-depleted transplantation in children. This sequence joins TRBV30 and TRBJ2-1; 8 bases map to TRBD1. The receptor was isolated from a female patient aged 2-15 years who had a stem cell transplant for congenital amegakaryocytic thrombocytopenia, so the T cells may come from the graft donor. The sequencing here drew on PBMCs, mostly from graft donor cells, taken 360 days after TCRalphabeta/CD19-depleted stem cell transplant. The CDR3 here is CAGSTGDVYNEQFF. The CDR3, as DNA: TGTGCCGGGTCGACAGGGGACGTCTACAATGAGCAGTTCTTC.